This is a list of T cell receptor beta chains from one sample in a study of blood T cell repertoires in COVID-19. Some clones are missing from TCRdb's copy, which holds only in-frame ones; the method was immunoSEQ multiplex PCR. The sample holds over 250,000 clones, approximately 88% seen once. The sample was peripheral blood. All receptors come from an older woman with COVID-19, enrolled during active disease. The conserved cysteine and the conserved F or W are not part of the CDR3 here.

J | V | CDR3
TRBJ2-3 | TRBV7-3 | ASSSLAGSTDTQY
TRBJ1-2 | TRBV24-1 | ATSAQDRGNGYT
TRBJ2-7 | TRBV19 | ASTRQTGATYEQY
TRBJ1-2 | TRBV12-3/TRBV12-4 | ASSLTAPGGYT
TRBJ2-5 | TRBV20-1 | SASPYSTLRQETQY
TRBJ2-2 | TRBV9 | ASRKGGTGGTGELF
TRBJ1-5 | TRBV19 | ASSPNKQGAGQPQH
TRBJ1-2 | TRBV24-1 | ATSDYPGYGYT
TRBJ2-2 | TRBV12-5 | ASGLVKGQTNTGELF
TRBJ1-1 | TRBV6-2/TRBV6-3 | ASSWGDTEAF
TRBJ2-6 | TRBV5-4 | ASSSGLGGTGGSGANVLT
TRBJ2-5 | TRBV28 | ASSFRGLGTQY
TRBJ2-7 | TRBV30 | AWSISHEQY
TRBJ2-7 | TRBV30 | ACRDRGINEQY
TRBJ2-1 | TRBV9 | ASSRMWTSGRSSYNEQF
TRBJ2-1 | TRBV5-4 | ASSLGQGEYNEQF
TRBJ2-2 | TRBV3-1/TRBV3-2 | ASSQESGGPGGELF
TRBJ2-6 | TRBV6-5 | ASGPSGANVLT
TRBJ1-1 | TRBV19 | ASSIEEGTSTEAF
TRBJ2-7 | TRBV28 | ASWGHYEQY
TRBJ2-2 | TRBV10-3 | ATGTGITGELF
TRBJ2-7 | TRBV7-9 | ASRPTGTGGYPGAYEQY
TRBJ2-6 | TRBV20-1 | SASSSGSISGANVLT
TRBJ1-1 | TRBV3-1/TRBV3-2 | ASSHGVTEAF
TRBJ2-3 | TRBV3-1/TRBV3-2 | ASSQGGGPDTQY
TRBJ1-2 | TRBV6-5 | ASRRPGQGNYGYT
TRBJ1-3 | TRBV27 | ASSVDYYSGNTIY
TRBJ2-5 | TRBV10-3 | ATMIKDNQETQY
TRBJ1-6 | TRBV27 | ASSISGTVASPLH
TRBJ1-1 | TRBV27 | ASSFRSGKRGTEAF
TRBJ2-1 | TRBV11-2 | ASSLSRGQYNEQF
TRBJ1-1 | TRBV27 | ASSPPRATEAF
TRBJ2-7 | TRBV5-4 | ASSLKTTPRSEQY
TRBJ1-5 | TRBV10-3 | AISELGQGGNQPQH
TRBJ2-7 | TRBV14 | ASSQGGYRVSSYEQY
TRBJ2-1 | TRBV11-3 | ASSLSGSYNEQF
TRBJ1-5 | TRBV24-1 | ATSGTGEGNQPQH
TRBJ2-3 | TRBV10-3 | AISVQGSNTQY
TRBJ2-3 | TRBV13 | ASSPGLAETTDTQY
TRBJ1-5 | TRBV18 | ASSPRDSNQPQH
TRBJ2-7 | TRBV5-4 | ASSLGRDRGYEQY
TRBJ2-5 | TRBV7-3 | ASSPGTSRQGAQY
TRBJ2-1 | TRBV3-1/TRBV3-2 | ASSRSAGTSGRLHRNEQF
TRBJ1-2 | TRBV28 | ASRHSGGDYGYT
TRBJ1-1 | TRBV19 | ASSTPFRTGVGTEAF
TRBJ1-4 | TRBV28 | ASSLSGEGREKLF
TRBJ1-1 | TRBV11-1 | ASSSYKKGATEAF
TRBJ1-4 | TRBV7-9 | ASSRDRASNEKLF
TRBJ1-2 | TRBV5-5 | ASSHRDRALDGYT
TRBJ1-3 | TRBV2 | ASAPLTGSGNTIY
TRBJ1-2 | TRBV27 | ASSSQANYGYT
TRBJ1-1 | TRBV5-4 | ASSSAPTGSNTEAF
TRBJ2-5 | TRBV12-3/TRBV12-4 | ASSLGETQY
TRBJ1-1 | TRBV27 | ASSRTAMNTEAF
TRBJ2-2 | TRBV7-8 | ASSFQGGGNTGELF
TRBJ2-7 | TRBV30 | AWSGSPYYEQY
TRBJ1-1 | TRBV27 | ASSFRIPGEGPGTEAF
TRBJ2-5 | TRBV11-2 | ASSLILGVETQY